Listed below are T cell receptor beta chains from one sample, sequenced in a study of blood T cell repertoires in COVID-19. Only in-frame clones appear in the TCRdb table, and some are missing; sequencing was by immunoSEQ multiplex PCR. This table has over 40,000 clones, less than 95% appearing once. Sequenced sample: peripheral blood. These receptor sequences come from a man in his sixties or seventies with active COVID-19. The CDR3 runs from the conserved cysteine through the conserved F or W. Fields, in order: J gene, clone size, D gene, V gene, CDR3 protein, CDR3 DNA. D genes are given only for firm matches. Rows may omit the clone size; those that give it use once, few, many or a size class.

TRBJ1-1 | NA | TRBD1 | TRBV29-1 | CGANLRDSQNTEAFF | TGCGGAGCAAACCTCCGGGACAGCCAAAACACTGAAGCTTTCTTT
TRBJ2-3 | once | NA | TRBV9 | CASSEGHTYDTQYF | TGTGCCAGCAGCGAGGGACACACGTATGATACGCAGTATTTT
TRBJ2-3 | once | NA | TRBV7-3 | CASSFSGDTQYF | TGTGCCAGCAGCTTTTCCGGTGATACGCAGTATTTT
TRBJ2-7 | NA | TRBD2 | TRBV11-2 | CASSSPTSGYEQYF | TGTGCCAGCAGCTCGCCGACTAGCGGCTACGAGCAGTACTTC
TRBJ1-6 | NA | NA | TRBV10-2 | CASSESRRRNSPLHF | TGCGCCAGCAGTGAGTCGAGGAGGCGAAATTCACCCCTCCACTTT
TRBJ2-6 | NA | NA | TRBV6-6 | CASSRPRVTGANVLTF | TGTGCCAGCAGCCGCCCGAGAGTAACTGGGGCCAACGTCCTGACTTTC
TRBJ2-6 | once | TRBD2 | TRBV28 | CASSLKTSGGTTGANVLTF | TGTGCCAGCAGTTTAAAGACTAGCGGGGGGACAACTGGGGCCAACGTCCTGACTTTC
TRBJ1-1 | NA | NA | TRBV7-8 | CASSLGALDTEAFF | TGTGCCAGCAGCTTAGGGGCTTTGGACACTGAAGCTTTCTTT
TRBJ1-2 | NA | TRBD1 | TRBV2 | CASRAQGQGTGGYTF | TGTGCCAGCAGAGCCCAGGGACAGGGAACCGGTGGCTACACCTTC
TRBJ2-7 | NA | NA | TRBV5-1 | CASSLGQQITSYEQYF | TGCGCCAGCAGCTTGGGACAGCAGATAACCTCCTACGAGCAGTACTTC
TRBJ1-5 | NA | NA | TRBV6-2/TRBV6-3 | CASSYSGGINQPQHF | TGTGCCAGCAGTTACTCAGGAGGGATTAATCAGCCCCAGCATTTT
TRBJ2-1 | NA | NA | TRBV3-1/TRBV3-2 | CASSQVALGNEQFF | TGTGCCAGCAGCCAAGTAGCCCTCGGCAATGAGCAGTTCTTC
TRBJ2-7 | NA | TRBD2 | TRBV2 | CASRLAEHYEQYF | TGTGCCAGCCGACTAGCGGAGCACTACGAGCAGTACTTC
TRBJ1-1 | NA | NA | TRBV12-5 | CASGPGQNTEAFF | TGTGCTAGTGGTCCGGGACAGAACACTGAAGCTTTCTTT
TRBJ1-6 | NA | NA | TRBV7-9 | CASSPAGVEGSPLHF | TGTGCCAGCAGCCCAGCCGGGGTTGAGGGATCACCCCTCCACTTT
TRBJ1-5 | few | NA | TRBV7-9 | CASSSSGDYQPQHF | TGTGCCAGCAGCTCTTCTGGAGATTATCAGCCCCAGCATTTT
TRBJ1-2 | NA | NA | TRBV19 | CASSIPQGFYGYTF | TGTGCCAGTAGTATCCCACAGGGATTCTATGGCTACACCTTC
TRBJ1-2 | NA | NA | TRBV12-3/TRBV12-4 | CASSQIPYGYTF | TGTGCCAGCAGTCAGATCCCGTATGGCTACACCTTC
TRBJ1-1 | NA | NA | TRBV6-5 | CASSLYPDRYVEAFF | TGTGCCAGCAGTTTATACCCCGACAGATACGTTGAAGCTTTCTTT
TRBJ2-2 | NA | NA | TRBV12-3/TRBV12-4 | CASSPVTGELFF | TGTGCCAGCAGCCCGGTCACCGGGGAGCTGTTTTTT
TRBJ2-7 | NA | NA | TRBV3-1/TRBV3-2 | CASSQVGAITYEQYF | TGTGCCAGCAGCCAAGTAGGGGCCATCACCTACGAGCAGTACTTC
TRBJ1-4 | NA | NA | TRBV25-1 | CASSEVGVVEKLFF | TGTGCCAGCAGTGAAGTAGGGGTTGTCGAAAAACTGTTTTTT
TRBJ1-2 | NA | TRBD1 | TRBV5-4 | CASSLPGQGYTF | TGTGCCAGCAGCTTGCCGGGACAGGGTTACACCTTC
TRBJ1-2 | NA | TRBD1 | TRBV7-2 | CASSRDRTAGYTF | TGTGCCAGCAGCCGGGACAGGACCGCTGGCTACACCTTC
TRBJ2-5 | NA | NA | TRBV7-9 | CASSPGVGIQETQYF | TGTGCCAGCAGCCCGGGGGTGGGGATTCAAGAGACCCAGTACTTC
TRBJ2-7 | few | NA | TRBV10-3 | CAISLDPLRGEQYF | TGTGCCATCAGTCTCGACCCTTTACGGGGGGAGCAGTACTTC
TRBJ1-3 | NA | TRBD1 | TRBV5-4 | CASSLGQGAGGNTIYF | TGTGCCAGCAGCTTAGGACAGGGGGCAGGTGGAAACACCATATATTTT
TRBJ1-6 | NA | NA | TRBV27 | CASTWGGRNNSPLHF | TGTGCCAGCACCTGGGGGGGGAGGAATAATTCACCCCTCCACTTT
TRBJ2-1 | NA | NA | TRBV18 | CASSPNSDSSYNEQFF | TGTGCCAGCTCTCCAAATTCTGACAGCTCCTACAATGAGCAGTTCTTC
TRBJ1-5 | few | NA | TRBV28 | CASSFSRGSNQPQHF | TGTGCCAGCAGTTTCTCCAGGGGTAGCAATCAGCCCCAGCATTTT
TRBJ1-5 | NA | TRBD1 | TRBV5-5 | CASSIQGVDQPQHF | TGTGCCAGCAGCATCCAGGGGGTGGATCAGCCCCAGCATTTT
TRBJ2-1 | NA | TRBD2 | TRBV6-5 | CASSYSSGGYNEQFF | TGTGCCAGCAGTTACTCGAGCGGGGGCTACAATGAGCAGTTCTTC
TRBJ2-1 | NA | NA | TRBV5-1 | CASSLGQPYNEQFF | TGCGCCAGCAGCTTGGGACAACCCTACAATGAGCAGTTCTTC
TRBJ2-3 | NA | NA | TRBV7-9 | CASSPRKFRLSPDTQYF | TGTGCCAGCAGCCCACGAAAGTTCCGACTATCCCCAGATACGCAGTATTTT
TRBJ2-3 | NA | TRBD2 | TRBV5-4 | CASSSAGSWLDTQYF | TGTGCCAGCAGCTCAGCGGGGTCGTGGCTTGATACGCAGTATTTT
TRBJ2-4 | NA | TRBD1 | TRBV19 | CASSQNPGQGLAKNIQYF | TGTGCCAGTAGCCAGAACCCGGGACAGGGCTTAGCCAAAAACATTCAGTACTTC
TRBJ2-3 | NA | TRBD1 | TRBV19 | CASRGLTGGADTQYF | TGTGCCAGTAGGGGATTGACAGGGGGCGCAGATACGCAGTATTTT
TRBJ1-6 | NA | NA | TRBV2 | CASSEGYRSNSPLHF | TGTGCCAGCAGTGAAGGGTACAGATCCAATTCACCCCTCCACTTT
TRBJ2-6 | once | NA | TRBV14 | CASSQDTRSRGSGANVLTF | TGTGCCAGCAGCCAAGATACGAGATCCAGGGGCTCTGGGGCCAACGTCCTGACTTTC
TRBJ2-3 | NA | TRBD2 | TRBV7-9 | CASSHGSGGSIDTQYF | TGTGCCAGCAGCCATGGGTCGGGGGGTAGCATAGATACGCAGTATTTT
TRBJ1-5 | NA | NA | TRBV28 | CASSLVQTGNQPQHF | TGTGCCAGCAGTTTGGTGCAAACAGGGAATCAGCCCCAGCATTTT
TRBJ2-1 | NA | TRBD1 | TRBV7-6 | CASSSRQGVNNEQFF | TGTGCCAGCAGCTCCCGACAGGGGGTAAACAATGAGCAGTTCTTC
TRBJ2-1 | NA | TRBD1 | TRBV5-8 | CASGTGVYNEQFF | TGTGCCAGCGGGACAGGGGTTTACAATGAGCAGTTCTTC
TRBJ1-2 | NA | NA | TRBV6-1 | CASSEPTGNFNGYTF | TGTGCCAGCAGTGAACCTACAGGGAATTTCAATGGCTACACCTTC
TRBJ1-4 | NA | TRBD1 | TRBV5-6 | CASSLDRGLEVDEKLFF | TGTGCCAGCAGCTTGGACAGGGGGCTCGAGGTTGATGAAAAACTGTTTTTT
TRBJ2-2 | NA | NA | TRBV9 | CASSVGTFNTGELFF | TGTGCCAGCAGCGTCGGGACATTCAACACCGGGGAGCTGTTTTTT
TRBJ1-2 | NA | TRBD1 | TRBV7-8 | CASSFRTGDGYTF | TGTGCCAGCAGCTTCAGGACAGGGGACGGCTACACCTTC
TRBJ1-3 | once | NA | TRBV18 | CASSPYSSGNTIYF | TGTGCCAGCTCACCCTACAGCTCTGGAAACACCATATATTTT
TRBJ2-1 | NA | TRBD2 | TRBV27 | CASSRILAGGRDEQFF | TGTGCCAGCAGTCGGATTCTAGCGGGGGGCCGGGATGAGCAGTTCTTC